Sequencing of this TCR beta chain was carried out in a study of CD8 T cells in Susac syndrome. Study findings and constraints: It was acknowledged in the study that the number of individuals who were included in its TCR sequencing and HLA analysis was relatively small.

Concerning this clonotype itself: As yet, its antigen is unknown.

Germline values: CDR1 SQVTM, CDR2 ANQGSEA. This CDR3 is built from 17 residues. With 7 bases removed from V and 1 base from J, the gap between germline ends came to 25 bases. After extraction with the RNeasy kit, 0.5 to 1 ug of the RNA was reverse transcribed using random hexamers. MiXCR, applied by TCRdb to the immunoSEQ multiplex PCR reads, yields one record per CDR3 protein. Counted here are 180,000 or so distinct CDR3 sequences, around 94% occurring once; the ten biggest clones make up 0.13% to 0.15%. The sample comprised CD4+ T cells from PBMCs. This TCR derives from a human donor in good health. The chain carries TRBV29-1 and TRBJ1-1; D is uncertain. CDR3 bases: TGCAGCGCGGCTGTCCATAGGGCAACACGGCGGAACACTGAAGCTTTCTTT. Its translation is CSAAVHRATRRNTEAFF.